This TCR beta chain was captured by sequencing in a study of response to subunit inactivated influenza vaccine. The study's findings and limits: Authors suggested seasonal influenza vaccinations each recruit few new T cells.

Each CDR3 protein is one row after TCRdb ran MiXCR on the RT-PCR reads. The sample has roughly 650,000 distinct CDR3 sequences; about 15% are singletons. Of note for this clonotype: Antigen: not known.

The V gene's germline CDR1 is SEHNR and CDR2 FQNEAQ (reference sequence). This CDR3 comprises 15 residues. V was shortened by 5 bases and J by 7 bases, with 18 bases between the two germline ends. The sequence derives from a man between 50 and 59 years old who received an inactivated influenza vaccine. The rearrangement joins TRBV7-9 to TRBJ2-1, with TRBD2 as a possible D gene (6 bases). The input for sequencing was PBMCs from blood, taken roughly 13 days after vaccination. The CDR3: CASSRGLSSSNEQFF. The CDR3 nucleotides are TGTGCCAGCAGCCGGGGACTTAGCTCTTCTAATGAGCAGTTCTTC. The whole variable domain, filled in from reference TRBV7-9 and TRBJ2-1, reads DTGVSQNPRHKITKRGQNVTFRCDPISEHNRLYWYRQTLGQGPEFLTYFQNEAQLEKSRLLSDRFSAERPKGSFSTLEIQRTEQGDSAMYLCASSRGLSSSNEQFFGPGTRLTVL.